This entry concerns a single T cell receptor beta chain. This clone occurred once. This clone's antigen is unknown. It has no much larger one-base neighbor in the sample; base qualities were not kept. The data derive from a study of cytomegalovirus exposure and HLA in healthy donors (dated by TCRdb to 2015 to 2018). Study-wide context: In an earlier analysis of approximately 500 of the donors, roughly 300 Gb of sequence data and 95 million to 130 million unique TCR beta sequences from about 190 million T cells were reported. Roughly 310 gigabases of sequencing data and 78 million or so unique TCR sequences were included in an early release covering 550 to 650 HLA-typed donors. Of the 350 to 400 genotyped donors, approximately 82% fell in the genetic ancestry cluster associated with self-reported Caucasian donors. The study aimed to test whether cataloging public T cell receptors could reveal signatures of past pathogen exposure. The study used immunosequencing to profile the T cell repertoires of several hundred subjects and linked those repertoires to cytomegalovirus serostatus. In addition to the first cohort of 650 to 800 subjects, a separate validation cohort of approximately 120 different subjects was used. To predict cytomegalovirus infection status, the study combined high-throughput TCR immunosequencing, statistical association of individual TCRs with disease status, and machine learning. A later analysis re-examined previously published TCR beta repertoires from about 670 donors and added high-resolution HLA genotyping to investigate patterns of TCR occurrence. In the later analysis, no new phenotypic data were used to find candidate immune exposures; instead, reliance was placed on TCR beta sequences and their occurrence across donors. To decide whether each TCR beta V gene segment behaved as functional or pseudogenic, an earlier analysis of approximately 590 of the donors relied on high-throughput TCR beta sequencing. Donor age, sex, ethnicity and CMV serostatus were collected together with the repertoire data. A later genetic analysis took genome-wide SNP genotypes for 398 of the 666 donors and used that subset as a discovery cohort. All discovery cohort repertoires had been generated on a single sequencing platform. Class I and class II HLA loci were covered by the typing at four-digit resolution. Typing coverage differed by locus: A, B, C, DRB1 and DQB1 were typed in about 629-640 donors, DQA1 in 500 to 550, DPA1 in around 600, and DPB1 in 450 to 490. Five DR-DQ haplotypes were handled as single units for association and clustering because linkage in the cohort was strong. On average, approximately 250,000 unique TCR beta nucleotide sequences were sequenced per donor among 350 to 400 genotyped donors of the cohort, with around 19% of those sequences being non-productive. Overall results and qualifications from the work: According to a later genetic analysis, donors in an Asian-associated ancestry cluster had fewer N-insertions in productive TCRs than the approximately 670-donor mean. Most CMV-associated TCR beta chains appeared to be HLA-restricted in a later analysis, and the HLA associations seemed to be driven largely by CMV exposure. Three of the identified cytomegalovirus-associated TCR beta chains were confirmed in vitro to be specific for cytomegalovirus antigens. Because HLA typing was unavailable for some donors at each locus, only the typed subset was used in association tests. While some public TCRs were present in many individuals, most TCR sequences turned up only very rarely across donors. Strong co-occurrence of HLA alleles, especially DR and DQ, made assigning TCR associations to individual alleles difficult. The presence/absence analyses assumed that sequencing depth was roughly uniform across donors, and that assumption may not be true. The classifier was reported to diagnose cytomegalovirus status with high specificity and sensitivity in both the original cohort and the validation cohort. Because counts were too low, seventeen rarely observed V segments, including chromosome 9 orphons, were left out of the earlier analysis of approximately 580 of the donors. A cluster of highly shared sequence variants was judged likely to be a technical artifact of the sequencing pipeline. In a later analysis, several top co-occurrence clusters were reported to appear linked to parvovirus B19, influenza, CMV and Epstein-Barr virus. In a later analysis, TCR association rates were found to vary across HLA loci, with the most associated TCRs seen for DRB1 alleles and the fewest for HLA-C alleles. A later genetic analysis associated a missense DCLRE1C variant with V-gene and J-gene trimming of TCR beta chains, and an independent cohort replicated the association. Linkage disequilibrium might explain the correlated functional status among segregating V segments, but an unknown experimental factor could not be ruled out. Specific HLA alleles were associated with 15,000 to 20,000 TCR beta sequences at a false discovery rate of 0.05 in a later analysis. Broadly in line with IMGT annotations, most TCR beta V segments showed up in productive rearrangements about 90% or about 30% of the time in an earlier analysis of roughly 590 of the donors. Some IMGT-functional V segments, including TRBV6-2 and TRBV6-3, could not be distinguished by the 87-base-pair reads and were therefore excluded. The only immune exposure information available for the cohort was CMV serostatus. According to the authors, the approach could potentially be generalized to other disease states and immunological phenotypes. This cohort had only TCR beta chains sequenced, and the lack of alpha or paired-chain data limited which features could be detected. In a later analysis, HLA-associated TCR beta chains showed more clonal expansion and lower generation probabilities than non-associated chains that were equally common. A further reported finding was that TCR beta sequences accurately predicted the HLA-A and HLA-B alleles for most subjects in the first cohort. The study gave a list of about 160 TCR beta chains associated with cytomegalovirus.

Relative to germline, V is missing 5 bases and J is missing 0 bases, with 10 bases of the junction outside any gene match. CDR3 length: 18 amino acids, cysteine to phenylalanine. The entry retains the CDR3 DNA only, 54 bases that are in frame from base 1. CDR1 is given as SGHNT and CDR2 as YYREEE, both from the germline V gene (reference sequence). Libraries came from the immunoSEQ multiplex PCR assay. The multiplex PCR relied on a mix of 60 forward primers for TCR Vbeta segments and 13 reverse primers for TCR Jbeta segments. A multiplex PCR assay on genomic DNA amplified the CDR3 region of rearranged TCR beta genes. Amplified TCR beta libraries were sequenced as 87-base-pair reads on the Illumina HiSeq System. The paper's processing steps were these. Across the 670 or so repertoires, a later analysis counted some 81 million unique TCR beta chains, 9.5 million to 12 million of which were shared by at least two donors. Raw reads were error-corrected and collapsed into unique sequences by a nearest-neighbor algorithm in which closely related sequences were merged to remove PCR and sequencing errors. V, D and J gene segments were assigned by aligning CDR3 sequences to IMGT reference sequences. Each retained sequence needed at least a six-nucleotide match to both a V gene segment and a J gene segment. A rearrangement counted as productive if the CDR3 had no stop codons and remained in frame with V and J, and every other rearrangement counted as non-productive. Following IMGT convention, CDR3 was defined as the stretch from the second conserved V-encoded cysteine up to the conserved J-encoded phenylalanine. The earlier analysis of roughly 590 of the donors excluded any sequence lacking an unambiguous match to a single V gene segment. In an earlier analysis of 450 to 700 of the donors, V segments were called functional above 56.7% productive rearrangements and were called segregating when the between-donor standard deviation exceeded 5%. A statistical classification framework was built for diagnosing cytomegalovirus status from the catalog of TCR beta chain sequences. In a later analysis, V and J genes were assigned by comparing TCR nucleotide sequences against IMGT/GENE-DB human TR gene sequences. Using the TCRdist pipeline, a later analysis assigned CDR3 sequences along with most-parsimonious VDJ recombination scenarios. In a later analysis, each TCR beta chain was defined by its CDR3 amino acid sequence together with its V-gene family, and reads without a unique V-gene family were excluded. To address suspected cross-contamination and a sequencing artifact, a later analysis removed 550 to 750 highly shared, low-generation-probability nucleotide sequences. For each public chain, a later analysis derived a clonal expansion index from normalized ranks of inferred template counts within each repertoire. In a later analysis, generation probabilities were computed using a VDJ recombination model fitted to out-of-frame rearrangements, and the results were checked against IGoR. Hypergeometric tests were used in a later analysis to score TCR-TCR, TCR-HLA and TCR-CMV co-occurrence, with a repertoire-size bias correction applied to the TCR pairs. To estimate false discovery rates, a later analysis permuted the HLA or CMV assignments 20 times. In a later analysis, co-occurring TCRs were grouped using DBSCAN, with TCRdist sequence similarity added in when clustering inside HLA-allele-positive subsets. Repertoires with fewer than 30,000 or more than 120,000 public chains were left out of co-occurrence clustering, as were about 5 repertoires with anomalous nucleotide sharing. TCRdb re-hosts the immuneACCESS table, in-frame sequences only. Its copies lack some clones; in the studies checked, an unresolved V gene accounts for under half of them, and the cause for the rest is not known. That table supplies the V and J calls and clone size; D and trimming were determined from the DNA. The sample table holds 210,000 or so clones, of which about 87% were seen once. The ten largest account for 1% to 1.5% of the sample.

The cohort comprised approximately 700 healthy bone marrow donors. Cohort members were all nominally healthy when sampled, although unrecorded immune exposures were likely present. The donor was CMV seronegative and was included in the group of a few hundred seronegative cohort members. A peripheral blood sample was provided by each donor, and peripheral blood mononuclear cells were used for TCR beta sequencing. Genomic DNA extraction from the blood cell samples was performed with the Qiagen DNeasy Blood Extraction Kit. This chain joins TRBV5-4 to TRBJ2-1, and TRBD2 matches 11 of the central bases. The receptor's source is a man in his thirties or forties in good health and CMV-seronegative. The material sequenced was PBMCs. In nucleotide form, the sequence is TGTGCCAGCAGAGCCGGGACTAGCGGCTCCCGCTCCTACAATGAGCAGTTCTTC. This is translated as CASRAGTSGSRSYNEQFF.